This T cell receptor (beta chain) was retrieved from a study of T-cell reconstitution after alpha-beta-depleted transplantation in children. As it was prepared, the TCRbeta library received unique molecular identifiers. A single record per CDR3 protein comes from TCRdb applying MiXCR to the PCR reads. This table has some 200,000 distinct CDR3 sequences, approximately 8.4% appearing once. This clonotype showed up just a few times. Germline-derived CDR1 and CDR2 are SEHNR and FQNEAQ (reference sequence). Trimming shortened V by 4 bases and J by 5 bases, and 11 bases separated the two germline ends. CDR3 length: 13 amino acids.

This clonotype was sampled from a male patient between 2 and 10 years old who had a stem cell transplant for acute myeloid leukemia, so the T cells may come from the graft donor. The input for sequencing was PBMCs, mostly from graft donor cells, taken 360 days after TCRalphabeta/CD19-depleted stem cell transplant. V and J are TRBV7-9 and TRBJ2-5; D uncertain. CDR3 sequence (DNA): TGTGCCAGCAGCTCGGCAAATCGGGAGACCCAGTACTTC. This translates into CASSSANRETQYF. The entire variable domain, with the rest obtained from reference TRBV7-9 and TRBJ2-5, is as follows: DTGVSQNPRHKITKRGQNVTFRCDPISEHNRLYWYRQTLGQGPEFLTYFQNEAQLEKSRLLSDRFSAERPKGSFSTLEIQRTEQGDSAMYLCASSSANRETQYFGPGTRLLVL.